A single sample gave rise to the 19 T cell receptor beta chains below, sequenced in a study of CD8+CD57+ T cells in acquired aplastic anemia. The template used for profiling TCR beta VDJ and CDR3 was genomic DNA. TCRdb recomputed calls from the reads with MiXCR, one row per CDR3 protein. The data show about 270,000 distinct CDR3 sequences, 45% to 65% seen once. Sequenced sample: sorted CD4+, CD8+, or CD8+CD57+ T cells (not recorded which) from PBMCs. These receptors originate from a human donor with severe aplastic anemia or a healthy control (not recorded which).

This clonotype was seen at least ten times. V gene TRBV6-6 combines with J gene TRBJ1-5, with no clear D. CDR3 length: 15 amino acids. Germline V gene sequence: CDR1 MNHNY, CDR2 SVGAGI (reference sequence). With 7 bases removed from V and 2 bases from J, the gap between germline ends came to 15 bases. This CDR3 reads CASTGSPLGNQPQHF. The CDR3 DNA is TGTGCCAGCACAGGTTCCCCCCTGGGCAATCAGCCCCAGCATTTT.

A note on this clonotype: A single base separates this from a much larger clone, so it may be a read error. This rearrangement joins TRBV19 to TRBJ2-7; 10 nucleotides agree with TRBD1. Germline CDR1 reads LNHDA; CDR2 reads SQIVND (reference sequence). The CDR3 totals 14 residues. As DNA, the CDR3 is TGTGCCAGTAGCACGACAGGGGGCCTCTACGAGCGGTACTTC. Translation gives CASSTTGGLYERYF.

This clonotype was counted ten times or more. This chain connects TRBV19 to TRBJ1-5; 10 positions match TRBD1. The V gene end was trimmed by 5 bases and the J gene end by 1 base; junction bases not matched to a gene: 5. CDR3 length: 16 residues. Germline V CDR1 and CDR2: LNHDA, SQIVND (reference sequence). In DNA form, the CDR3 reads TGTGCCAGTAGTCGGGACAGGGGTGAAAGCAATCAGCCCCAGCATTTT. Encoded protein: CASSRDRGESNQPQHF.

This clonotype was seen repeatedly, ten times or more. The V gene is TRBV20-1, the J gene TRBJ2-4; possible D gene TRBD1, 6 bases. V dropped 5 bases and J dropped 9 bases, with 14 bases sitting between them. CDR3 size: 12 residues. Germline V gives CDR1 DFQATT, CDR2 SNEGSKA (reference sequence). The CDR3 nucleotides read TGCAGTGCTGGGGGCATCCAGAGCATTCAGTACTTC. Amino acid sequence: CSAGGIQSIQYF.

This clonotype has ten or more counts. This chain connects TRBV28 to TRBJ2-3; the D gene is possibly TRBD1 (5 bases). V was clipped by 6 bases and J by 0 bases, with 13 bases between them. This CDR3 region has 15 residues. In germline, CDR1 is MDHEN, CDR2 SYDVKM. In DNA form, the CDR3 reads TGTGCCAGCAGCCCCCCAGGGATGAGCACAGATACGCAGTATTTT. Its translation is CASSPPGMSTDTQYF.

The chain carries TRBV11-3 and TRBJ2-1; TRBD2 matches 15 bases. The CDR3 runs to 15 residues. J lost 9 bases, V lost 4 bases, and 4 bases had no gene match. The germline CDR1 and CDR2 sequences are SGHNT and YENEEA. CDR3 protein: CASSWTSGGASEQFF. The CDR3 DNA follows: TGTGCCAGCAGCTGGACTAGCGGGGGGGCGAGTGAGCAGTTCTTC.

This clonotype was detected many times. The V gene is TRBV6-6, the J gene TRBJ1-4; TRBD1 aligns across 7 bases. V was clipped by 6 bases and J by 2 bases; unmatched bases: 6. Looked up from germline, CDR1 is MNHNY and CDR2 is SVGAGI (reference sequence). The CDR3 contains 15 residues. As DNA, the CDR3 is TGTGCCAGCAGAGATACAGGGGCCACTAATGAAAAACTGTTTTTT. Protein: CASRDTGATNEKLFF.

The gene calls are TRBV27 and TRBJ2-1, with 7 bases fitting TRBD2. Trimming removed 2 bases from V and 1 base from J; junction bases left unmatched: 5. CDR3 length: 16 residues. Germline V gene data show CDR1 as MNHEY and CDR2 as SMNVEV (reference sequence). The CDR3 region is CASSLELAVSYNEQFF. CDR3 in DNA: TGTGCCAGCAGTTTAGAGCTAGCGGTGTCCTACAATGAGCAGTTCTTC.

This sequence joins TRBV20-1 and TRBJ2-7; 8 bases line up with TRBD2. The CDR3 is 14 amino acids. Germline trimming cut 2 bases from V and 6 bases from J; bases unmatched to any gene: 9. CDR1 and CDR2 (germline): DFQATT, SNEGSKA (reference sequence). The chain's CDR3 is CSARWALAGTEQYF. The CDR3 DNA reads TGCAGTGCTAGATGGGCTCTAGCGGGTACCGAGCAGTACTTC.

This clonotype was recorded many times. CDR3 amino acids: CASSQVQPGDTQYF. CDR3 nucleotides: TGTGCCAGCAGCCAAGTACAGCCGGGGGATACGCAGTATTTT. The chain is built from TRBV3-1 and TRBJ2-3; D is possibly TRBD2 (5 bases). V was clipped by 1 base and J by 6 bases, with 11 bases between them. From germline, CDR1 is LGHDT and CDR2 YNNKEL (reference sequence). The CDR3 runs to 14 residues.

The chain has TRBV7-2 and TRBJ2-1; 11 positions match TRBD2. The germline V gene encodes CDR1 SGHTA and CDR2 FQGNSA. There are 18 residues in the CDR3. V lost 1 base to trimming and J lost 5 bases; unmatched junction nucleotides: 10. CDR3 DNA: TGTGCCAGCAGCTTAGGTCGTCGACTAGCGGGGTCCAACAATGAGCAGTTCTTC. Amino acid sequence: CASSLGRRLAGSNNEQFF.

The gene calls are TRBV7-8 and TRBJ2-5; 12 bases are a match to TRBD2. In germline, CDR1 is SGHVS, CDR2 FQNEAQ. V lost 1 base to trimming and J lost 13 bases; unmatched junction nucleotides: 13. The CDR3 totals 16 residues. CDR3 loop: CASSLGLSSGGDRLYF. The DNA for the CDR3 is TGTGCCAGCAGCTTAGGATTGTCTAGCGGGGGGGATCGCCTGTACTTC. Supplemented by reference TRBV7-8 and TRBJ2-5, the full variable domain reads GAGVSQSPRYKVAKRGQDVALRCDPISGHVSLFWYQQALGQGPEFLTYFQNEAQLDKSGLPSDRFFAERPEGSVSTLKIQRTQQEDSAVYLCASSLGLSSGGDRLYFGPGTRLLVL.

The rearrangement links TRBV9 to TRBJ2-6; D is uncertain. CDR3 length equals 10 residues. V lost 0 bases, J lost 17 bases, and 6 bases lay in between. CDR1 SGDLS and CDR2 YYNGEE come from the germline V gene. The CDR3 region is CASSVGVLTF. The CDR3 bases are TGTGCCAGCAGCGTAGGTGTTTTGACTTTC.

This clonotype was observed many times. This rearrangement joins TRBV3-1 to TRBJ1-1; TRBD1 is a possible D gene (6 bases). Germline V CDR1 and CDR2: LGHDT, YNNKEL (reference sequence). With 1 base removed from V and 3 bases from J, the gap between germline ends came to 15 bases. There are 16 residues in the CDR3. CDR3 sequence: CASSQGSGAGDTEAFF. For the CDR3, the DNA is TGTGCCAGCAGCCAAGGTTCTGGGGCAGGGGACACTGAAGCTTTCTTT.

The chain uses TRBV7-9 and TRBJ1-3; D remains unclear. The CDR3 sequence is 13 residues long. In germline, CDR1 is SEHNR, CDR2 FQNEAQ (reference sequence). V was cut by 11 bases and J by 0 bases, with 11 bases left in between. The CDR3 DNA follows: TGTGCCTGGGCCCGGAGCTCTGGAAACACCATATATTTT. This gives the protein CAWARSSGNTIYF.

Many counts were recorded for this clonotype. V and J are TRBV19 and TRBJ1-1; D may be TRBD1 (6 bases). Germline CDR1 and CDR2: LNHDA and SQIVND (reference sequence). The length of the CDR3 is 15 residues. V was pared by 8 bases and J by 2 bases, with 18 bases between. Here the CDR3 reads CASGGPGGPNTEAFF. The CDR3 DNA is TGTGCCAGTGGAGGTCCGGGGGGCCCCAACACTGAAGCTTTCTTT.

The chain is built from TRBV6-1 and TRBJ2-7, with TRBD2 as a possible D gene (7 bases). Between the trimmed V and J ends, which lost 10 bases and 2 bases, there was a span of 15 bases. CDR3 size: 13 residues. Germline loops: CDR1 MNHNS, CDR2 SASEGT. This CDR3 reads CAIGRGGTYEQYF. The CDR3 DNA sequence: TGTGCCATCGGACGCGGGGGCACCTACGAGCAGTACTTC.

This clonotype was detected a few times. This chain uses TRBV4-2 with TRBJ2-7; no clear D gene. The CDR3 extends over 13 amino acids. V lost 0 bases and J 9 bases, leaving 12 bases between the germline ends. Per germline, CDR1 LGHNA and CDR2 YNFKEQ. Here the CDR3 reads CASSQDPTKGQYF. The CDR3 DNA is TGTGCCAGCAGCCAAGATCCCACAAAGGGGCAGTACTTC.

The rearrangement joins TRBV7-8 to TRBJ2-3, with 9 bases fitting TRBD2. J gave up 1 base and V 1 base, and 9 bases lay outside the gene matches. The CDR3 length is 18 residues. In germline, CDR1 is SGHVS, CDR2 FQNEAQ. DNA of the CDR3: TGTGCCAGCAGCTTAGACCCCGGGACTAGCCCCGGCACAGATACGCAGTATTTT. This gives the protein CASSLDPGTSPGTDTQYF.